This paragraph covers one T cell receptor beta chain sequence. Here immunoSEQ multiplex PCR was the method, and the copy in TCRdb shows in-frame clones only, minus some. The data hold around 190,000 clones, with approximately 92% observed a single time. The record originates from a study of T cell responses to AZD1222 COVID-19 vaccine. Germline CDR1 and CDR2: SQVTM and ANQGSEA. This CDR3 is 14 amino acids long. V shed 4 bases and J shed 3 bases, with 10 bases lying between them. This specimen consisted of peripheral blood, obtained on day 0 of AZD1222 vaccination. The chain links TRBV29-1 to TRBJ2-6; D ambiguous. The origin of this receptor is an adult in good health. CDR3 nucleotides: TGCAGCGTTGTTCCGAGCTTTGGGGCCAACGTCCTGACTTTC. It encodes CSVVPSFGANVLTF. Complete variable domain (other parts from reference TRBV29-1 and TRBJ2-6): SAVISQKPSRDICQRGTSLTIQCQVDSQVTMMFWYRQQPGQSLTLIATANQGSEATYESGFVIDKFPISRPNLTFSTLTVSNMSPEDSSIYLCSVVPSFGANVLTFGAGSRLTVL.